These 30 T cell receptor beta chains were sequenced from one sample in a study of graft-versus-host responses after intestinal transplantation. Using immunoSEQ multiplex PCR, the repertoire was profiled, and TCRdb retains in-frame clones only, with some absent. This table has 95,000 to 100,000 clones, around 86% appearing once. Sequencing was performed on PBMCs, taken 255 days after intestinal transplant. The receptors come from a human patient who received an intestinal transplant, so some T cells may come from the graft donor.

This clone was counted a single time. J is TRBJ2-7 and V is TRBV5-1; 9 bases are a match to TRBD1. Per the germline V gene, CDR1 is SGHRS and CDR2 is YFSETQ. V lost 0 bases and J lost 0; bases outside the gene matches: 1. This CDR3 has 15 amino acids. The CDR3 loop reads CASSLVGQGSYEQYF. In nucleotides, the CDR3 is TGCGCCAGCAGCTTGGTGGGACAGGGCTCCTACGAGCAGTACTTC.

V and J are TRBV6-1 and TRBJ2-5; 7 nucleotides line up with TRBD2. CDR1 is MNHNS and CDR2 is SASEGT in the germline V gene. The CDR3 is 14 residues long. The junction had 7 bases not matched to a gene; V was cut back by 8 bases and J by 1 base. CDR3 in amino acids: CASGAGEPQETQYF. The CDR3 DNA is TGTGCCAGCGGGGCGGGGGAGCCCCAAGAGACCCAGTACTTC.

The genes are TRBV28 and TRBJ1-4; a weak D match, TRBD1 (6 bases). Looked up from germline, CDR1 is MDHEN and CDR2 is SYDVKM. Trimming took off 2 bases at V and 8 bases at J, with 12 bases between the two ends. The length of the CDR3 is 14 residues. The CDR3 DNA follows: TGTGCCAGCAGTTTAGGGGGGGCAGGGGAAAAACTGTTTTTT. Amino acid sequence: CASSLGGAGEKLFF.

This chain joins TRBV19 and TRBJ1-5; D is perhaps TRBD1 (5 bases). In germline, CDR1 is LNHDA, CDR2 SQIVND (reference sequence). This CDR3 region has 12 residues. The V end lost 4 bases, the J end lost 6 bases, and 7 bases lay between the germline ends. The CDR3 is CASSSRAQPQHF. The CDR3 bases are TGTGCCAGTAGTAGCAGGGCTCAGCCCCAGCATTTT.

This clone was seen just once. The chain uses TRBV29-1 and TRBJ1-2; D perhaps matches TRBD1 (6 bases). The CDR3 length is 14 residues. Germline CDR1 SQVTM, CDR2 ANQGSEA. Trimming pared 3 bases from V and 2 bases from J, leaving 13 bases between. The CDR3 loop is CSVEGGRENYGYTF. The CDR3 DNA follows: TGCAGCGTTGAGGGGGGCAGGGAGAACTATGGCTACACCTTC.

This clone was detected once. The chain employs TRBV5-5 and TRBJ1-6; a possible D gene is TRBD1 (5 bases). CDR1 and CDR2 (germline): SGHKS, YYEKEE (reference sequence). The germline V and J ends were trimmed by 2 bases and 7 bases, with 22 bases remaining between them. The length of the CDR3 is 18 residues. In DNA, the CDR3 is TGTGCCAGCAGCTTATCCCCGGGACGTACTAGTCAGAATTCACCCCTCCACTTT. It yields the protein CASSLSPGRTSQNSPLHF.

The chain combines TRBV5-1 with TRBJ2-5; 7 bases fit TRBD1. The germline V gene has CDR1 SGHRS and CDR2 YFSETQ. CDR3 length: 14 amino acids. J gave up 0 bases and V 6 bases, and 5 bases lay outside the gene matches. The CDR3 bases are TGCGCCAGCACGCAGGGGGAATACCAAGAGACCCAGTACTTC. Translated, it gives CASTQGEYQETQYF.

The CDR3 reads CASSRQETQYF. CDR3 nucleotides: TGTGCCAGCAGCCGACAAGAGACCCAGTACTTC. The chain employs TRBV6-1 and TRBJ2-5; D unresolved. This CDR3 contains 11 residues. Germline V lookup: CDR1 MNHNS, CDR2 SASEGT. V was pared by 6 bases and J by 2 bases, with 4 bases between.

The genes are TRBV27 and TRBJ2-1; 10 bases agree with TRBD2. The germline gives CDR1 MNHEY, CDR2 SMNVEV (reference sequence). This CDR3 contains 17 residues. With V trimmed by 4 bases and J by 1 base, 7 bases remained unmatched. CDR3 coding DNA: TGTGCCAGCAGTTACGTACTAGCGGGAAGATCCTACAATGAGCAGTTCTTC. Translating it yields CASSYVLAGRSYNEQFF.

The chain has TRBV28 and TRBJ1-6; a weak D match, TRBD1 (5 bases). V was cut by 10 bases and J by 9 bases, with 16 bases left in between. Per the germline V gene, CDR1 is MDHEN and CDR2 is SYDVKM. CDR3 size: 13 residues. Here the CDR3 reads CATLVGEASPLHF. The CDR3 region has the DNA TGTGCCACACTTGTAGGGGAGGCTTCACCCCTCCACTTT.

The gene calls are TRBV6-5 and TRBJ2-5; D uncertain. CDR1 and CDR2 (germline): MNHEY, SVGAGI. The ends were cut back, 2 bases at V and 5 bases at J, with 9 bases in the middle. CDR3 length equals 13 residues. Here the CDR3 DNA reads TGTGCCAGCAGTTACCGACTTCGGGAGACCCAGTACTTC. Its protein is CASSYRLRETQYF.

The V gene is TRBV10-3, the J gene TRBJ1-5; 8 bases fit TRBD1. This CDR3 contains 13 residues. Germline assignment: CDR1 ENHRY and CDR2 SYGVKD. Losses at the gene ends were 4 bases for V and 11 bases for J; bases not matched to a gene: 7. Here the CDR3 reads CAISGGQGGAQHF. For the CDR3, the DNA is TGTGCCATCAGTGGCGGACAGGGAGGGGCCCAGCATTTT.

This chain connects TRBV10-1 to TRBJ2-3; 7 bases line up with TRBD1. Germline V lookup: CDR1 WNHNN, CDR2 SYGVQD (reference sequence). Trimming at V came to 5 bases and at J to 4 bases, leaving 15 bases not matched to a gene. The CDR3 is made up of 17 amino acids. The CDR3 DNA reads TGCGCCAGCAGTCCGGGACAGCCCAGCCTCAGGGCAGATACGCAGTATTTT. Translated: CASSPGQPSLRADTQYF.

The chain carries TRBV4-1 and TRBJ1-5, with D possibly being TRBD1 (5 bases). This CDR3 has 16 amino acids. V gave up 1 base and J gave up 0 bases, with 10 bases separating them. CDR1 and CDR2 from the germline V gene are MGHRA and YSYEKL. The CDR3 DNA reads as TGCGCCAGCAGCCAAGGCGCAGGGTATAGCAATCAGCCCCAGCATTTT. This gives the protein CASSQGAGYSNQPQHF.

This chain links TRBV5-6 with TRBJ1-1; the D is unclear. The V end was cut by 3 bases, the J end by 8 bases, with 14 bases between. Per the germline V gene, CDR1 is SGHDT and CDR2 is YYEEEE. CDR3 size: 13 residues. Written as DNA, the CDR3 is TGTGCCAGCAGCTACGTACCTTATGACGAAGCTTTCTTT. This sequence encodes CASSYVPYDEAFF.

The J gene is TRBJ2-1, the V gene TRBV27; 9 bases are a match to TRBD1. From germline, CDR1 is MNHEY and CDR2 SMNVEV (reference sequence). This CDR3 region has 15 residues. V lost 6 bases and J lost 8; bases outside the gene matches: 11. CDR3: CASRSRDRVADEQFF. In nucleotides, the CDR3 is TGTGCCAGCAGATCCCGGGACAGGGTGGCCGATGAGCAGTTCTTC.

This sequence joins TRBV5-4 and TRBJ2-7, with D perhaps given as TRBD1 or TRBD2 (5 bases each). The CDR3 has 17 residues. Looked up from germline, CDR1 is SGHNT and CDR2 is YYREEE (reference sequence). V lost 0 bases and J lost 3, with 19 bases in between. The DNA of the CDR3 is TGTGCCAGCAGCTTGGGGCCAGTTGGGACGGGCGTCTACGAGCAGTACTTC. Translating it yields CASSLGPVGTGVYEQYF.

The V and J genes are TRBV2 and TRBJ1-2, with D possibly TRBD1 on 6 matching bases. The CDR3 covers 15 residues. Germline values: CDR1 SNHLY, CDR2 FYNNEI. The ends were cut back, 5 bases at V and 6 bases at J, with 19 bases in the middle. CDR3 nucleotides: TGTGCCAGCAGTATCTATGGGGGGCAAAAGGATGGCTACACCTTC. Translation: CASSIYGGQKDGYTF.

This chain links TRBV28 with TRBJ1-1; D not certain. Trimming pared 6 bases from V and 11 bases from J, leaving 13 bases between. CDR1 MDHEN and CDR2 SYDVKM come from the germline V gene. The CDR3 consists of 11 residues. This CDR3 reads CASRLGSEAFF. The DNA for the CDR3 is TGTGCCAGCAGGCTAGGTTCGGAGGCTTTCTTT.

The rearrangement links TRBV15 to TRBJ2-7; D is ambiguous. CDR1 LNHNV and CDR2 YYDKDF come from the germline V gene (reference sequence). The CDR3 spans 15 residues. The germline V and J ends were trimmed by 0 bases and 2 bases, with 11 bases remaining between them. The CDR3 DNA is TGTGCCACCAGCAGAGATTTAGGTGACACCTACGAGCAGTACTTC. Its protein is CATSRDLGDTYEQYF.

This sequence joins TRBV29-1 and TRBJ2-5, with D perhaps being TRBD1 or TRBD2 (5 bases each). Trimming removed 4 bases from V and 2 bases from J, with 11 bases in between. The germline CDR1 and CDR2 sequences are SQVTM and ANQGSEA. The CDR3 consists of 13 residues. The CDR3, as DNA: TGCAGCGTTGGACAGCGGTTGCAAGAGACCCAGTACTTC. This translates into CSVGQRLQETQYF.

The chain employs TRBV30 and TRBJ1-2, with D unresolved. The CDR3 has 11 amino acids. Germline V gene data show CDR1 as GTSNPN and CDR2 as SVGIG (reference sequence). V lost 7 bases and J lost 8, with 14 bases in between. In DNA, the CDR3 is TGTGCCTATGTGGGGTCGGGAGGCTACACCTTC. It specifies CAYVGSGGYTF.

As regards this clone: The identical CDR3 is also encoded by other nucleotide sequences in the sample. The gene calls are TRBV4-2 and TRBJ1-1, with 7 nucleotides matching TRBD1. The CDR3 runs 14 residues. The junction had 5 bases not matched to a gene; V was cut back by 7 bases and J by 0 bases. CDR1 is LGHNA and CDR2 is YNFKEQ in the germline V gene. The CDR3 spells CASNLGGVNTEAFF. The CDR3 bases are TGTGCCAGCAACCTAGGGGGCGTGAACACTGAAGCTTTCTTT.

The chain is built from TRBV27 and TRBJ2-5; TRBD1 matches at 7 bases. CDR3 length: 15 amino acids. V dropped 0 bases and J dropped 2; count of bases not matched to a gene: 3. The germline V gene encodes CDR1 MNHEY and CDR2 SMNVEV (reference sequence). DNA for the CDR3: TGTGCCAGCAGTTTATCGACCAGGGGGCAAGAGACCCAGTACTTC. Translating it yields CASSLSTRGQETQYF.

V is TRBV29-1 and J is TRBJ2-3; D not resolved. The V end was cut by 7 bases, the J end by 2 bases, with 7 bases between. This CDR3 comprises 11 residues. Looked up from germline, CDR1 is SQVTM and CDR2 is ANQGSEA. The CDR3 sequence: CSGDSTDTQYF. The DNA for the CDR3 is TGCAGCGGCGACTCCACAGATACGCAGTATTTT.

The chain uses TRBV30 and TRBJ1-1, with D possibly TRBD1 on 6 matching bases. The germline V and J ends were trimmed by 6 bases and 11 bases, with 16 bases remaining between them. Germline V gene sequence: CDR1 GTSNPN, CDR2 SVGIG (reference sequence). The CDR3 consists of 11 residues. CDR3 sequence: CACETGIGAFF. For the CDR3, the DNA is TGTGCCTGCGAGACAGGTATTGGGGCTTTCTTT.

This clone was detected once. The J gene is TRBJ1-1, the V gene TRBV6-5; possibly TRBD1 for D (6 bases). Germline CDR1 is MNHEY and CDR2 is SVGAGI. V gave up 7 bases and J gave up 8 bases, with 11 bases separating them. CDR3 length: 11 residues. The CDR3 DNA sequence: TGTGCCAGCAATGGAAGGGGGGAAGCTTTCTTT. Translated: CASNGRGEAFF.

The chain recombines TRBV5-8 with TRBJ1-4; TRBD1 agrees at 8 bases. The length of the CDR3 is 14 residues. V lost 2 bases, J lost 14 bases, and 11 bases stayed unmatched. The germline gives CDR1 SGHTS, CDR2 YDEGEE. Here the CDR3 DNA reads TGTGCCAGCAGCTTTGGCAGGGGGCCTCAGGTCCTGTTTTTT. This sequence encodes CASSFGRGPQVLFF.

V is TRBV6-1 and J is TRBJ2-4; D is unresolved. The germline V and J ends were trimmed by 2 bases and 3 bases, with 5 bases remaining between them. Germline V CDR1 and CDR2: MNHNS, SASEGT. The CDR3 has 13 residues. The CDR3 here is CASSEPIKNIQYF. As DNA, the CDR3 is TGTGCCAGCAGTGAACCCATCAAAAACATTCAGTACTTC.

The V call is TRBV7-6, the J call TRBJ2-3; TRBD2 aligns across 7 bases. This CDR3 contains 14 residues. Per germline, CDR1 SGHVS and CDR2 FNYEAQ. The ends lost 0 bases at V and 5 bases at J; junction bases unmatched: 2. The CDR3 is CASSLAGGLDTQYF. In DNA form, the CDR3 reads TGTGCCAGCAGCTTAGCGGGGGGGTTAGATACGCAGTATTTT. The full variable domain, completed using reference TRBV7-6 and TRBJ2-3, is GAGVSQSPRYKVTKRGQDVALRCDPISGHVSLYWYRQALGQGPEFLTYFNYEAQQDKSGLPNDRFSAERPEGSISTLTIQRTEQRDSAMYRCASSLAGGLDTQYFGPGTRLTVL.